The sequence of this TCR beta chain was determined in a study of OX40 agonist ivuxolimab in advanced cancers. Study-level background: While on treatment, patients had intravenous ivuxolimab at 0.01 to 10 mg/kg every 2 weeks. Study-wide results and limits: By week 6 at 0.1 to 3.0 mg/kg, blood CD4+ and CD8+ T cells had expanded clonally.

Concerning this clone itself: Its specificity is not known.

Profiled with immunoSEQ multiplex PCR; TCRdb holds only in-frame clones, not every one. The repertoire holds tens of thousands of clones, with 75% to 90% as singletons. Germline CDR1 is SGHDT and CDR2 is YYEEEE. The CDR3 has 13 residues. V shed 5 bases and J shed 8 bases, with 13 bases lying between them. A history of autoimmune disease or systemic immunosuppression excluded patients. V and J are TRBV5-6 and TRBJ1-4; D perhaps matches TRBD1 (5 bases). The source was CD4+ or CD8+ T cells sorted from blood, collected in a trial of the OX40 agonist ivuxolimab. The TCR was taken from an adult with an advanced solid tumor such as melanoma, head and neck, liver or kidney cancer. The CDR3, as DNA: TGTGCCAGCAGTGTGGGGGATTGGGAAAAACTGTTTTTT. Translation gives CASSVGDWEKLFF.